This T cell receptor beta chain was recovered during a study of cytomegalovirus exposure and HLA in healthy donors. Study observations and caveats: Exclusion applied to some V segments, including TRBV6-2 and TRBV6-3, as they were indistinguishable. Generally TCR sequences proved uncommon, though certain public TCRs appeared in numerous donors. A previous analysis found most TCR beta V segments productive roughly 87% or roughly 30% of the time. The study labeled under 200 TCR beta chains cytomegalovirus-associated.

J gave up 5 bases and V 3 bases, and 5 bases lay outside the gene matches. Germline V gene data show CDR1 as SEHNR and CDR2 as FQNEAQ (reference sequence). This CDR3 is 14 amino acids long. With respect to this clone: Its antigen is still unknown.

60 Vbeta and 13 Jbeta primers were used in PCR. The table came from immunoSEQ multiplex PCR; TCRdb's copy has only in-frame clones and leaves some out. There are 90,000 to 120,000 clones in the sample; more than 75% occur only once, and 1.5% to 2% lies in the top ten. The sequenced sample consisted of PBMCs. V usage is TRBV7-9 and J usage is TRBJ2-3; 7 bases map to TRBD1. This clonotype originated in a woman aged 40 to 50 in good health and CMV-seronegative. The DNA of the CDR3 is TGTGCCAGCAGCTTCGGCGACAGGGAAGATACGCAGTATTTT. This encodes CASSFGDREDTQYF. The entire variable domain, with the rest obtained from reference TRBV7-9 and TRBJ2-3, is as follows: DTGVSQNPRHKITKRGQNVTFRCDPISEHNRLYWYRQTLGQGPEFLTYFQNEAQLEKSRLLSDRFSAERPKGSFSTLEIQRTEQGDSAMYLCASSFGDREDTQYFGPGTRLTVL.